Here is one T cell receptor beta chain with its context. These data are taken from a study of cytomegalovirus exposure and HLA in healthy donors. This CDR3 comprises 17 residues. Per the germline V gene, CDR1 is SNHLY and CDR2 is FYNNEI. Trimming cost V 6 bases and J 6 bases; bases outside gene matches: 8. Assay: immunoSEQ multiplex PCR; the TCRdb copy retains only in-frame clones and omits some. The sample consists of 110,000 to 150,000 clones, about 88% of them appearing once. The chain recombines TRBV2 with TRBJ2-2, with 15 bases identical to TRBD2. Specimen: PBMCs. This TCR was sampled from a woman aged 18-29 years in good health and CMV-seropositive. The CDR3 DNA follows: TGTGCCAGCAGCCCGGGACTAGCGGGGGGAGGGGCCGGGGAGCTGTTTTTT. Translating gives CASSPGLAGGGAGELFF.